The sample holds one count of the clone carrying this TCR beta chain. The target antigen is unknown. CDR1 is SEHNR and CDR2 is FQNEAQ in the germline V gene (reference sequence). V lost 5 bases and J lost 0; bases outside the gene matches: 12. The CDR3 runs 17 residues. The sample originates from a study of cytomegalovirus exposure and HLA in healthy donors. Study-level points and caveats: Per a later analysis, about 18,000 TCR beta sequences showed association with HLA alleles at 0.05 false discovery rate. The authors listed over 150 TCR beta chains as cytomegalovirus-associated.

This PCR relied on a set of 60 Vbeta primers and 13 Jbeta primers. Assay used: immunoSEQ multiplex PCR; TCRdb lists only in-frame clones, some missing. Of roughly 150,000 clones listed, approximately 80% were seen once; the top ten hold nearly 2.5%. Material: PBMCs. The chain has TRBV7-9 and TRBJ1-2; 7 bases match TRBD1. The TCR originated in a male donor in good health and CMV-seronegative. The CDR3: CASSGGRDRESNYGYTF. The CDR3 DNA is TGTGCCAGCAGCGGGGGCCGGGACAGAGAGTCTAACTATGGCTACACCTTC.